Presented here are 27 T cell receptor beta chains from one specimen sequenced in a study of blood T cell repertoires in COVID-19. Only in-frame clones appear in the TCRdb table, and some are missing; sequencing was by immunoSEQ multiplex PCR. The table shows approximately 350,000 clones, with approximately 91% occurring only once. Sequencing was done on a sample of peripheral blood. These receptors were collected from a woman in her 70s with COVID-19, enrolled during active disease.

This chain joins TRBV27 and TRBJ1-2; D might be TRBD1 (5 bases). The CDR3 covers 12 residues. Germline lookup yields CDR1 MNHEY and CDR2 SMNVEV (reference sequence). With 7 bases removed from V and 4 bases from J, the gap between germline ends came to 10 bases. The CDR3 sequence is CASIRGIYGYTF. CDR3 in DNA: TGTGCCAGCATTCGGGGGATCTATGGCTACACCTTC.

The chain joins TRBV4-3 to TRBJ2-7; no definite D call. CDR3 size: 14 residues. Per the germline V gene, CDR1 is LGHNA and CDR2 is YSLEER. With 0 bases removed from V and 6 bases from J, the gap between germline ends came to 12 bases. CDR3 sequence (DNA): TGCGCCAGCAGCCAAGATAGGAGTGAGGTCGAGCAGTACTTC. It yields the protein CASSQDRSEVEQYF.

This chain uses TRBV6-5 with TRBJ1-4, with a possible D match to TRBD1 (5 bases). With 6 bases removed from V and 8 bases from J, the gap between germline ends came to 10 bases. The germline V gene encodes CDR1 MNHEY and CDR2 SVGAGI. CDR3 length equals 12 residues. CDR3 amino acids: CASSRRGEKLFF. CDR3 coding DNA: TGTGCCAGCAGCCGGAGGGGCGAAAAACTGTTTTTT.

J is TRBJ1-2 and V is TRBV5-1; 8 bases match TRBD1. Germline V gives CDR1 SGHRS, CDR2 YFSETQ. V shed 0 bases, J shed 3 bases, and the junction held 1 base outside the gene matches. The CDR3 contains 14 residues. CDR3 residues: CASSLEGQDYGYTF. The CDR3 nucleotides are TGCGCCAGCAGCTTGGAGGGACAGGACTATGGCTACACCTTC.

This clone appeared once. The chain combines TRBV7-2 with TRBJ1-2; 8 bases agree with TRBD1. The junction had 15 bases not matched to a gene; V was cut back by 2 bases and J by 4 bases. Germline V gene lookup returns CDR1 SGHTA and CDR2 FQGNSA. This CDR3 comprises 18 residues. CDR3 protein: CASSLRSEPGQDVYGYTF. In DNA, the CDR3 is TGTGCCAGCAGCTTACGTTCCGAACCGGGACAGGATGTCTATGGCTACACCTTC.

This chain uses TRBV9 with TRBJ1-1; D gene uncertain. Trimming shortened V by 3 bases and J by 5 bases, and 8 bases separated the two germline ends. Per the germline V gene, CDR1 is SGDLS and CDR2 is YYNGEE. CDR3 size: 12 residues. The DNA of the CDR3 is TGTGCCAGCAGCGCGCGGGGAACTGAAGCTTTCTTT. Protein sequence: CASSARGTEAFF.

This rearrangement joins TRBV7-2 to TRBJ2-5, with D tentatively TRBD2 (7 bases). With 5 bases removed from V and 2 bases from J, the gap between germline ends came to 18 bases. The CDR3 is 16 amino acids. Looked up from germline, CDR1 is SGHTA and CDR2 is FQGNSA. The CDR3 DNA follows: TGTGCCAGCAGCCCGAGATGGCGGGGGCTTCAAGAGACCCAGTACTTC. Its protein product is CASSPRWRGLQETQYF.

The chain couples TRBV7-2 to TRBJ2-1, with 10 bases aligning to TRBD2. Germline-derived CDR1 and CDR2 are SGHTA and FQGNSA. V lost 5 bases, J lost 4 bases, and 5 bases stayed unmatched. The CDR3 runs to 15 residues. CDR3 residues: CASSLLAGYYNEQFF. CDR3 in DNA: TGTGCCAGCAGCCTACTAGCGGGGTATTACAATGAGCAGTTCTTC. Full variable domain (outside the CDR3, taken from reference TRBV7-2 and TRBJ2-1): GAGVSQSPSNKVTEKGKDVELRCDPISGHTALYWYRQSLGQGLEFLIYFQGNSAPDKSGLPSDRFSAERTGGSVSTLTIQRTQQEDSAVYLCASSLLAGYYNEQFFGPGTRLTVL.

CDR3 sequence reads: CASSMLDGSYEQYF. CDR3 coding DNA: TGTGCCAGTAGTATGCTAGACGGGTCCTACGAGCAGTACTTC. The chain has TRBV19 and TRBJ2-7; D remains unclear. The ends were cut back, 3 bases at V and 1 base at J, with 10 bases in the middle. CDR3 size: 14 residues. CDR1 and CDR2 (germline): LNHDA, SQIVND (reference sequence).

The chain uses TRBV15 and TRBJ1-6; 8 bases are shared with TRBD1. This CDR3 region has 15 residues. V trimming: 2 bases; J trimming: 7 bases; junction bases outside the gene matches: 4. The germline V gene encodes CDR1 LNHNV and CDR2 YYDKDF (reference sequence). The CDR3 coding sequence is TGTGCCACCAGCAGATCCGACAGGGGAAATTCACCCCTCCACTTT. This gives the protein CATSRSDRGNSPLHF.

The CDR3 protein is CASSIGLGTLNTEAFF. The CDR3, as DNA: TGTGCCAGTAGTATTGGTTTAGGGACACTGAACACTGAAGCTTTCTTT. This chain uses TRBV19 with TRBJ1-1; weak D call: TRBD1 (6 bases). Germline V CDR1 and CDR2: LNHDA, SQIVND (reference sequence). The CDR3 covers 16 residues. V was clipped by 3 bases and J by 0 bases, with 14 bases between them.

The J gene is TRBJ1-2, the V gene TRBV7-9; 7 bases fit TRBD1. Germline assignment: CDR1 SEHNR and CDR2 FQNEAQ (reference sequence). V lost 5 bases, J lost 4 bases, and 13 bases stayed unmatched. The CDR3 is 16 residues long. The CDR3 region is CASSTLQGTDFYGYTF. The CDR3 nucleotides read TGTGCCAGCAGCACCCTACAGGGGACCGACTTCTATGGCTACACCTTC.

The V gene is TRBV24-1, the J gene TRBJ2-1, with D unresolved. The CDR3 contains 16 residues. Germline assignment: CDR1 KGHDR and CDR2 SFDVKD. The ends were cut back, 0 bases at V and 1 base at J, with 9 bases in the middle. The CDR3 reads CATSDLPFGSYNEQFF. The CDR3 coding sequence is TGTGCCACCAGTGATTTGCCCTTCGGGTCCTACAATGAGCAGTTCTTC.

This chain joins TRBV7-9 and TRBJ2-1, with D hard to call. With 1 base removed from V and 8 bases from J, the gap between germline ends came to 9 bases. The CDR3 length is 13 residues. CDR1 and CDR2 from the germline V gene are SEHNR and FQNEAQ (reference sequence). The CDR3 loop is CASSLGSSHEQFF. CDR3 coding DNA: TGTGCCAGCAGCTTAGGATCGAGTCATGAGCAGTTCTTC.

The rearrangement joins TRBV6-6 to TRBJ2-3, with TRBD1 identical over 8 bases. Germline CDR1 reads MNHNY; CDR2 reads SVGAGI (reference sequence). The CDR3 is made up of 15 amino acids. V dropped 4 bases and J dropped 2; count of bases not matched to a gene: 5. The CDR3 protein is CASSSGQGFTDTQYF. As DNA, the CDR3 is TGTGCCAGCAGTTCCGGACAGGGTTTCACAGATACGCAGTATTTT.

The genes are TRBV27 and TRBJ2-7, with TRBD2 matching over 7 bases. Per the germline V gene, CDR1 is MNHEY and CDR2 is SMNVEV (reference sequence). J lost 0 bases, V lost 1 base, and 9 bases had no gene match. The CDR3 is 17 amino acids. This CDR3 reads CASSLYGGGTSSYEQYF. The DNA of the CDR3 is TGTGCCAGCAGTTTATATGGGGGGGGTACGAGCTCCTACGAGCAGTACTTC.

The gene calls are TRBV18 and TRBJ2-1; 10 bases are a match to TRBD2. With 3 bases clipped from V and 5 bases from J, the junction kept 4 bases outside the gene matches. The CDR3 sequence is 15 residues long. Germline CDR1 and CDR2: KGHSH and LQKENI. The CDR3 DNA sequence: TGTGCCAGCTCACCTCGGCTAGCGGGGGACAATGAGCAGTTCTTC. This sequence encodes CASSPRLAGDNEQFF.

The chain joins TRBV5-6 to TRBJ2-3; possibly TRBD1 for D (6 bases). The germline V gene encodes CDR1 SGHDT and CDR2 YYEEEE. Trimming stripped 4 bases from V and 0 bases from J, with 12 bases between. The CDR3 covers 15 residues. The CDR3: CASSDGTPSTDTQYF. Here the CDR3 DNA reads TGTGCCAGCAGCGACGGGACACCTAGCACAGATACGCAGTATTTT.

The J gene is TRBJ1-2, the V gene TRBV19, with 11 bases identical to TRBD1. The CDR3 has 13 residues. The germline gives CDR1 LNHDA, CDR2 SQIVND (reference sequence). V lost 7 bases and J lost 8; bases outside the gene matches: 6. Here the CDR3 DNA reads TGTGCCAGTACCCAGGACAGGGGGCCCGGCTACACCTTC. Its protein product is CASTQDRGPGYTF.

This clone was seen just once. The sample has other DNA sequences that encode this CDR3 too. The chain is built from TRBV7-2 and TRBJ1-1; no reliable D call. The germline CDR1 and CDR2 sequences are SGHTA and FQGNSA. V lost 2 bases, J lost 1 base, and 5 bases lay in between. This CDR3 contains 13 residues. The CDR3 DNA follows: TGTGCCAGCAGCTTAAACAGGAACACTGAAGCTTTCTTT. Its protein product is CASSLNRNTEAFF.

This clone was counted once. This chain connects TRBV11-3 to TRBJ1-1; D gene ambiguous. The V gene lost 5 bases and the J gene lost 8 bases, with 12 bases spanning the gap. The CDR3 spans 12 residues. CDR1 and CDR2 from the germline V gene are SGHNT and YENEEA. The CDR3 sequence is CASSRGPGEAFF. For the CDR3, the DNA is TGTGCCAGCAGCCGGGGTCCGGGGGAAGCTTTCTTT.

Here the CDR3 DNA reads TGTGCCAGCCCGGGACAGGGGATGGGAACCGAAGCTTTCTTT. Protein product: CASPGQGMGTEAFF. V usage is TRBV6-5 and J usage is TRBJ1-1, with TRBD1 matching over 10 bases. CDR1 and CDR2 from the germline V gene are MNHEY and SVGAGI. J was trimmed by 8 bases and V by 8 bases; bases with no gene match: 11. The CDR3 is 14 residues long.

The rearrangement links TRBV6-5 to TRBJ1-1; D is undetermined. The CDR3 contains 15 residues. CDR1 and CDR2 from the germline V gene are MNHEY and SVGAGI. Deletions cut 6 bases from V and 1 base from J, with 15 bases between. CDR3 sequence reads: CASSRETLPNTEAFF. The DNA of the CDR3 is TGTGCCAGCAGCCGAGAGACACTGCCGAACACTGAAGCTTTCTTT.

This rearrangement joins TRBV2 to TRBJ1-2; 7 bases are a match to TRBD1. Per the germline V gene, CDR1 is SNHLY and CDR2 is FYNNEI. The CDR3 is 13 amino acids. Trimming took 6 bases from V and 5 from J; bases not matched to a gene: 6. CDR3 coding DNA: TGTGCCAGCAGGCCGACAGGGAGATATGGCTACACCTTC. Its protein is CASRPTGRYGYTF. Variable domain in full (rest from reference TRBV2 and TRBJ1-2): EPEVTQTPSHQVTQMGQEVILRCVPISNHLYFYWYRQILGQKVEFLVSFYNNEISEKSEIFDDQFSVERPDGSNFTLKIRSTKLEDSAMYFCASRPTGRYGYTFGSGTRLTVV.

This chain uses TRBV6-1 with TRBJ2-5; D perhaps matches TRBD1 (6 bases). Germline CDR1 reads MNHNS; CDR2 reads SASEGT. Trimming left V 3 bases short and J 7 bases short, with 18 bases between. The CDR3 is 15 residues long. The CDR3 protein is CASSEVGQGLVTQYF. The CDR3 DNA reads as TGTGCCAGCAGTGAGGTTGGTCAGGGGTTAGTGACCCAGTACTTC.

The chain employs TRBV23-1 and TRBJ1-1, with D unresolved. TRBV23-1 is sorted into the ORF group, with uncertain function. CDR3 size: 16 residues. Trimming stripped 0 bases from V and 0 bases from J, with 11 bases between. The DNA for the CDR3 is TGCGCCAGCAGTCAATCGAGGTCCCAGATGAACACTGAAGCTTTCTTT. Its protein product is CASSQSRSQMNTEAFF.

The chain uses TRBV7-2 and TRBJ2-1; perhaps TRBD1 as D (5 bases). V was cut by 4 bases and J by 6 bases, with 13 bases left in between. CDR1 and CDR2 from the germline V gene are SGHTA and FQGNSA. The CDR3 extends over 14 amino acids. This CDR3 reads CASSYADSSNEQFF. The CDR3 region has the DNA TGTGCCAGCAGCTACGCCGACAGTTCCAATGAGCAGTTCTTC.